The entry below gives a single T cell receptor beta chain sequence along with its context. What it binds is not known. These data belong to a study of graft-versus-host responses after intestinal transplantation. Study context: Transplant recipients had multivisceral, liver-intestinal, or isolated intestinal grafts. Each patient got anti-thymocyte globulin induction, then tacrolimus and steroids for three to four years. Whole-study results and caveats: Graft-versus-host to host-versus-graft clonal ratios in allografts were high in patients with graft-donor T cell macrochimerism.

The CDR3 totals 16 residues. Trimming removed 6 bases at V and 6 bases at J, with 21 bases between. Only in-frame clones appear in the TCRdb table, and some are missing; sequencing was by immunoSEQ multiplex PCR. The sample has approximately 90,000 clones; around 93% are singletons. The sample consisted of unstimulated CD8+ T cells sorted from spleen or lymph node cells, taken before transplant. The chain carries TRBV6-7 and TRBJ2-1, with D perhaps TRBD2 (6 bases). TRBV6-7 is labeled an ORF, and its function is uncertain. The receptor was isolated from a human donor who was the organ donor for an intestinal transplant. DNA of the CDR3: TGTGCCAGCAGGTCCCTGCCGGGAGCCGGCATCAATGAGCAGTTCTTC. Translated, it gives CASRSLPGAGINEQFF.